This TCR beta chain appears in the sequencing data of a study of technical replicates of blood from a few donors. The CDR3 length is 17 residues. The V and J ends lost 0 bases and 2 bases respectively, with 17 bases between them. Germline assignment: CDR1 GTSNPN and CDR2 SVGIG (reference sequence). Sequencing used immunoSEQ multiplex PCR; TCRdb keeps in-frame clones, though not all of them. Counted here are 17,000 or so clones, about nine tenths occurring once; the ten biggest clones make up 8% to 13%. Sequenced material: PBMCs. The source is a human donor in good health. V usage is TRBV30 and J usage is TRBJ1-5, with a tentative D call TRBD1 (5 bases). The CDR3 sequence is CAWSVRGGVGGNQPQHF. CDR3 DNA: TGTGCCTGGAGTGTACGGGGAGGGGTCGGTGGCAATCAGCCCCAGCATTTT.